Below, 22 T cell receptor beta chains from the same sample are listed, as sequenced in a study of shared clonotypes between healthy human individuals. Clones were sequenced by immunoSEQ multiplex PCR, and TCRdb holds only the in-frame ones, with some missing. The data show about 2.4 million clones, with 80% to 95% seen just once and 0.36% held by the top ten. What was sequenced was naive CD4+ T cells from PBMCs. Subset: CD45RA+ positively selected. The receptors were sampled from a man aged 18 to 29 in good health. Some clones in this sample may be carry-over from other donors' samples.

This chain connects TRBV6-5 to TRBJ2-3, with 11 bases matching TRBD2. Germline loops: CDR1 MNHEY, CDR2 SVGAGI. The CDR3 length is 15 residues. V trimming: 7 bases; J trimming: 4 bases; junction bases outside the gene matches: 7. The CDR3 nucleotides are TGTGCCAGCACCCCCCTAGCGGGAGGACCAGATACGCAGTATTTT. Encoded protein: CASTPLAGGPDTQYF.

The V call is TRBV5-1, the J call TRBJ2-5; TRBD2 matches 11 bases. The CDR3 loop spans 15 amino acids. From germline, CDR1 is SGHRS and CDR2 YFSETQ. The V gene end was trimmed by 6 bases and the J gene end by 4 bases; junction bases not matched to a gene: 8. The CDR3 spells CASNEASGRSETQYF. CDR3 nucleotide sequence: TGCGCCAGCAACGAGGCTAGCGGGAGGTCAGAGACCCAGTACTTC. The complete variable domain, with remaining parts taken from reference TRBV5-1 and TRBJ2-5, reads KAGVTQTPRYLIKTRGQQVTLSCSPISGHRSVSWYQQTPGQGLQFLFEYFSETQRNKGNFPGRFSGRQFSNSRSEMNVSTLELGDSALYLCASNEASGRSETQYFGPGTRLLVL.

V and J are TRBV7-3 and TRBJ2-7; the D is unclear. The CDR3 is 14 amino acids. Germline V gives CDR1 SGHTA, CDR2 FQGTGA. Trimming pared 5 bases from V and 1 base from J, leaving 12 bases between. The CDR3 bases are TGTGCCAGCAGCCCCGGTCGGATATCCTACGAGCAGTACTTC. It yields the protein CASSPGRISYEQYF.

V and J are TRBV27 and TRBJ1-4; no reliable D call. Germline CDR1 and CDR2: MNHEY and SMNVEV (reference sequence). This CDR3 region has 15 residues. The germline V and J ends were trimmed by 5 bases and 8 bases, with 18 bases remaining between them. DNA for the CDR3: TGTGCCAGCAGTCCGCGGACGGCAACTAGGGAAAAACTGTTTTTT. Residues: CASSPRTATREKLFF. The variable domain in full, with the rest retrieved from reference TRBV27 and TRBJ1-4, is EAQVTQNPRYLITVTGKKLTVTCSQNMNHEYMSWYRQDPGLGLRQIYYSMNVEVTDKGDVPEGYKVSRKEKRNFPLILESPSPNQTSLYFCASSPRTATREKLFFGSGTQLSVL.

The chain links TRBV5-1 to TRBJ2-1; 7 positions agree with TRBD2. CDR1 SGHRS and CDR2 YFSETQ come from the germline V gene. This CDR3 has 17 amino acids. The V gene end was trimmed by 2 bases and the J gene end by 3 bases; junction bases not matched to a gene: 11. The CDR3 here is CASSFRPSGQNYNEQFF. DNA of the CDR3: TGCGCCAGCAGCTTCAGGCCTAGCGGCCAGAACTACAATGAGCAGTTCTTC.

The genes are TRBV5-6 and TRBJ1-2; 9 nucleotides match TRBD1. V shed 4 bases and J 0 bases; nucleotides not matched to a gene: 10. From germline, CDR1 is SGHDT and CDR2 YYEEEE. The CDR3 runs 17 residues. DNA for the CDR3: TGTGCCAGCAGCCCAGGGACAGGGACTCTAGCTAACTATGGCTACACCTTC. It is translated as CASSPGTGTLANYGYTF.

This clone was found once. CDR3 in amino acids: CASSTLAGDSKEQYF. The CDR3, as DNA: TGTGCCAGTAGTACCCTAGCGGGAGATTCTAAAGAGCAGTACTTC. The chain links TRBV19 to TRBJ2-7, with 10 nucleotides matching TRBD2. Germline-derived CDR1 and CDR2 are LNHDA and SQIVND (reference sequence). V lost 4 bases, J lost 7 bases, and 10 bases stayed unmatched. The CDR3 length is 15 residues. The whole variable domain, remainder taken from reference TRBV19 and TRBJ2-7, is DGGITQSPKYLFRKEGQNVTLSCEQNLNHDAMYWYRQDPGQGLRLIYYSQIVNDFQKGDIAEGYSVSREKKESFPLTVTSAQKNPTAFYLCASSTLAGDSKEQYFGPGTRLTVT.

The chain joins TRBV7-3 to TRBJ2-6; D is ambiguous. Germline CDR1 SGHTA, CDR2 FQGTGA. Between the trimmed V and J ends, which lost 2 bases and 2 bases, there was a span of 10 bases. The CDR3 sequence is 16 residues long. In nucleotides, the CDR3 is TGTGCCAGCAGCTTATATATAGGGACTGGGGCCAACGTCCTGACTTTC. Amino acid sequence: CASSLYIGTGANVLTF.

V is TRBV9 and J is TRBJ1-1, with a weak D call TRBD1 (5 bases). In germline, CDR1 is SGDLS, CDR2 YYNGEE. CDR3 length: 14 residues. V was pared by 1 base and J by 7 bases, with 14 bases between. CDR3 loop: CASSVRQGRGEAFF. CDR3 coding DNA: TGTGCCAGCAGCGTAAGGCAGGGAAGGGGTGAAGCTTTCTTT. The full variable domain, its missing parts supplied by reference TRBV9 and TRBJ1-1, is DSGVTQTPKHLITATGQRVTLRCSPRSGDLSVYWYQQSLDQGLQFLIQYYNGEERAKGNILERFSAQQFPDLHSELNLSSLELGDSALYFCASSVRQGRGEAFFGQGTRLTVV.

Points on this clone: The sample carries other DNA sequences with the same CDR3. The chain uses TRBV6-1 and TRBJ2-7; no clear D gene. Germline CDR1 reads MNHNS; CDR2 reads SASEGT. The CDR3 contains 14 residues. V was trimmed by 1 base and J by 0 bases, leaving 7 bases between them. The CDR3 spells CASSEGGDSYEQYF. CDR3 bases: TGTGCCAGCAGTGAAGGCGGCGACTCCTACGAGCAGTACTTC.

As regards this clone: Other DNA sequences in this specimen translate into the identical CDR3. The chain couples TRBV28 to TRBJ2-7; 7 bases match TRBD1. Germline lookup yields CDR1 MDHEN and CDR2 SYDVKM. The CDR3 loop spans 13 amino acids. Trimming took 6 bases from V and 1 from J; bases not matched to a gene: 3. The CDR3 reads CASSLGQSYEQYF. The CDR3 DNA reads TGTGCCAGCAGCTTGGGACAGTCCTACGAGCAGTACTTC.

This clone came up once. The chain links TRBV5-1 to TRBJ2-5; 7 positions agree with TRBD2. The germline CDR1 and CDR2 sequences are SGHRS and YFSETQ. The CDR3 spans 17 residues. Trimming at V came to 0 bases and at J to 1 base, leaving 9 bases not matched to a gene. The CDR3 spells CASSLVSSGATQETQYF. CDR3 bases: TGCGCCAGCAGCTTGGTCTCCAGCGGGGCGACCCAAGAGACCCAGTACTTC.

The chain links TRBV6-4 to TRBJ2-1; tentative D call: TRBD1 (5 bases). The germline V gene has CDR1 MRHNA and CDR2 SNTAGT. This CDR3 is built from 15 residues. Trimming removed 4 bases from V and 0 bases from J, with 10 bases in between. The CDR3 protein is CASSVETASYNEQFF. For the CDR3, the DNA is TGTGCCAGCAGTGTAGAGACAGCCTCCTACAATGAGCAGTTCTTC.

The chain carries TRBV7-6 and TRBJ1-5, with D perhaps TRBD1 (6 bases). The V and J ends lost 4 bases and 3 bases respectively, with 10 bases between them. The CDR3 length is 14 residues. Germline V gene lookup returns CDR1 SGHVS and CDR2 FNYEAQ. The CDR3 loop reads CASSSGTNNQPQHF. CDR3 DNA: TGTGCCAGCAGCTCCGGGACAAACAATCAGCCCCAGCATTTT.

The chain couples TRBV2 to TRBJ1-2; 7 nucleotides agree with TRBD1. The germline V gene has CDR1 SNHLY and CDR2 FYNNEI. This CDR3 region has 13 residues. V lost 6 bases and J lost 2; bases outside the gene matches: 3. Here the CDR3 DNA reads TGTGCCAGCAGCAAGACAGGGAACTATGGCTACACCTTC. Translated: CASSKTGNYGYTF.

The chain recombines TRBV28 with TRBJ1-2; no reliable D call. This CDR3 has 13 amino acids. Germline V gives CDR1 MDHEN, CDR2 SYDVKM. The ends were cut back, 3 bases at V and 7 bases at J, with 12 bases in the middle. The CDR3 is CASSLPAFFGYTF. The DNA of the CDR3 is TGTGCCAGCAGTTTGCCCGCCTTTTTTGGCTACACCTTC.

V gene TRBV5-6 combines with J gene TRBJ2-3, with a weak D call TRBD2 (6 bases). The CDR3 contains 17 residues. Germline-derived CDR1 and CDR2 are SGHDT and YYEEEE. V lost 5 bases to trimming and J lost 2 bases, with 21 bases between them. The CDR3, as DNA: TGTGCCAGCAGTCCTCCGTCAGGAGGGCGGAACACAGATACGCAGTATTTT. This gives the protein CASSPPSGGRNTDTQYF.

This sequence joins TRBV27 and TRBJ2-4; D is unclear. CDR1 is MNHEY and CDR2 is SMNVEV in the germline V gene (reference sequence). Between the trimmed V and J ends, which lost 5 bases and 2 bases, there was a span of 4 bases. This CDR3 is 12 amino acids long. Here the CDR3 DNA reads TGTGCCAGCAGTCCCTCCAAAAACATTCAGTACTTC. It specifies CASSPSKNIQYF.

The chain uses TRBV18 and TRBJ1-2, with 7 bases aligning to TRBD1. The CDR3 sequence is 14 residues long. CDR1 and CDR2 (germline): KGHSH, LQKENI. With V trimmed by 2 bases and J by 8 bases, 8 bases remained unmatched. The chain's CDR3 is CASSPDQGVGGYTF. As DNA, the CDR3 is TGTGCCAGCTCACCAGACCAGGGGGTAGGAGGCTACACCTTC.

This clone is a singleton in its sample. V usage is TRBV7-2 and J usage is TRBJ2-3; D is possibly TRBD1 (6 bases). CDR3 length: 14 residues. The germline gives CDR1 SGHTA, CDR2 FQGNSA. V shed 3 bases and J shed 5 bases, with 12 bases lying between them. CDR3 nucleotides: TGTGCCAGCAGCTTTTCCAGAGGGGGAGATACGCAGTATTTT. It encodes CASSFSRGGDTQYF.

The genes are TRBV27 and TRBJ2-7, with a possible D match to TRBD1 (5 bases). V lost 6 bases and J 6 bases, leaving 21 bases between the germline ends. Germline CDR1 is MNHEY and CDR2 is SMNVEV (reference sequence). The CDR3 consists of 15 residues. The CDR3 DNA follows: TGTGCCAGCAGGCAACTGGGGCAGGGCTATTCCGAGCAGTACTTC. Translation gives CASRQLGQGYSEQYF.

This chain joins TRBV14 and TRBJ1-1; D not resolved. V lost 0 bases and J 8 bases, leaving 10 bases between the germline ends. The CDR3 extends over 13 amino acids. The V gene's germline CDR1 is SGHDN and CDR2 FVKESK. CDR3 loop: CASSQDLGREAFF. The CDR3 nucleotides are TGTGCCAGCAGCCAAGATCTGGGGAGAGAAGCTTTCTTT.